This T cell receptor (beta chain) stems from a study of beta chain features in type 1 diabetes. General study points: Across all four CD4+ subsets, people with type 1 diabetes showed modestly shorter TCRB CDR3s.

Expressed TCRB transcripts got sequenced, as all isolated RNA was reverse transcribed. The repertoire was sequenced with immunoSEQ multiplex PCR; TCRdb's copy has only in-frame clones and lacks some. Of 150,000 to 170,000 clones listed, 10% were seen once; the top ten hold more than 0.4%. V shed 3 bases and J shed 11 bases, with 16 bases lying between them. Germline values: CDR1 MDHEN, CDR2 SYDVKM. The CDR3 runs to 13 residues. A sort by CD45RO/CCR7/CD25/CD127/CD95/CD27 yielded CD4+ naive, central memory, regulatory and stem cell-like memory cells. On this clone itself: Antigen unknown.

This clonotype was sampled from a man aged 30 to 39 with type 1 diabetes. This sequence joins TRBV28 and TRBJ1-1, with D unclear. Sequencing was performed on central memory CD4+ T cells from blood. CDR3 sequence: CASSLSRLRVAFF. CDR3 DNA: TGTGCCAGCAGTTTGAGTCGACTTAGAGTGGCTTTCTTT.